The entry that follows covers one T cell receptor beta chain sequence. Its cognate antigen is unknown. This sample is part of a study of cytomegalovirus exposure and HLA in healthy donors. Findings and caveats of the study: Later work found that TCR association rates differed between HLA loci; DRB1 had the most and HLA-C the fewest.

PCR primers comprised 60 Vbeta and 13 Jbeta primers. TCRdb's copy holds only in-frame clones and misses some; the assay was immunoSEQ multiplex PCR. The profile covers 100,000 to 150,000 clones, with around 80% appearing a single time and roughly 1.5% taken by the ten largest. CDR3 size: 15 residues. Germline V gene lookup returns CDR1 MDHEN and CDR2 SYDVKM. V gave up 7 bases and J gave up 6 bases, with 22 bases separating them. The material sequenced was PBMCs. This chain connects TRBV28 to TRBJ2-7, with D perhaps TRBD1 (8 bases). This receptor was obtained from a female donor in good health and CMV-seronegative. As DNA, the CDR3 is TGTGCCAGCACTACTACTTCGACAGGGGAGGGCGAGCAGTACTTC. It specifies CASTTTSTGEGEQYF.